Following are 25 T cell receptor beta chains from one sample sequenced in a study of T cells after yellow fever vaccination. TCRdb ran MiXCR on the 5' RACE reads and lists one entry per CDR3 protein. The sample records around 300,000 distinct CDR3 sequences, roughly 4.3% being singletons. The sequences come from PBMCs, collected 5 days after the yellow fever booster vaccination. Receptor source: a man between 18 and 35 years old who received the YFV17D yellow fever vaccine.

The chain recombines TRBV10-2 with TRBJ2-5; D perhaps matches TRBD2 (5 bases). There are 14 residues in the CDR3. V lost 3 bases, J lost 4 bases, and 12 bases lay in between. Germline assignment: CDR1 WSHSY and CDR2 SAAADI. CDR3 sequence: CASSEMVRGETQYF. The CDR3 DNA sequence: TGCGCCAGCAGTGAAATGGTACGGGGAGAGACCCAGTACTTC.

There are many counts of this clonotype. J is TRBJ1-1 and V is TRBV10-3; 10 bases align to TRBD1. Trimming cost V 4 bases and J 3 bases; bases outside gene matches: 5. Germline CDR1 and CDR2: ENHRY and SYGVKD. This CDR3 is 15 amino acids long. The CDR3 sequence: CAISARGTGDTEAFF. Written as DNA, the CDR3 is TGTGCCATCAGTGCTCGTGGGACAGGGGACACTGAAGCTTTCTTT.

This clonotype appeared many times. The chain links TRBV20-1 to TRBJ1-5, with 10 bases aligning to TRBD1. The germline gives CDR1 DFQATT, CDR2 SNEGSKA (reference sequence). This CDR3 contains 14 residues. Losses at the gene ends were 6 bases for V and 8 bases for J; bases not matched to a gene: 10. CDR3: CSAGRTGGIEPQHF. CDR3 nucleotide sequence: TGCAGTGCAGGAAGGACAGGGGGGATAGAGCCCCAGCATTTT.

This clonotype was seen a handful of times. The gene calls are TRBV24-1 and TRBJ1-2; D might be TRBD1 (5 bases). Germline CDR1 and CDR2: KGHDR and SFDVKD. The CDR3 runs 12 residues. V dropped 7 bases and J dropped 6 bases, with 11 bases sitting between them. The CDR3 is CATSQGGDGYTF. CDR3 DNA sequence: TGTGCCACCAGCCAGGGAGGAGATGGCTACACCTTC.

This clonotype was found a few times. The chain is built from TRBV9 and TRBJ1-2; 7 nucleotides agree with TRBD1. This CDR3 comprises 13 residues. From germline, CDR1 is SGDLS and CDR2 YYNGEE. V lost 3 bases, J lost 8 bases, and 7 bases stayed unmatched. CDR3 in DNA: TGTGCCAGCAGCGCCCAGACAGGGCTCGGCTACACCTTC. It yields the protein CASSAQTGLGYTF. Full variable domain (missing parts from reference TRBV9 and TRBJ1-2): DSGVTQTPKHLITATGQRVTLRCSPRSGDLSVYWYQQSLDQGLQFLIQYYNGEERAKGNILERFSAQQFPDLHSELNLSSLELGDSALYFCASSAQTGLGYTFGSGTRLTVV.

The chain links TRBV11-2 to TRBJ1-1; unclear D gene. This CDR3 region has 14 residues. Germline lookup yields CDR1 SGHAT and CDR2 FQNNGV. V lost 4 bases and J 5 bases, leaving 14 bases between the germline ends. CDR3 protein: CASSSSGRMTEAFF. CDR3 nucleotide sequence: TGTGCCAGCAGCTCCTCCGGGCGAATGACTGAAGCTTTCTTT.

This clonotype was picked up many times. The chain is built from TRBV5-1 and TRBJ2-1; 10 nucleotides match TRBD2. CDR1 is SGHRS and CDR2 is YFSETQ in the germline V gene. V trimming: 1 base; J trimming: 3 bases; junction bases outside the gene matches: 7. The CDR3 is made up of 17 amino acids. Written as DNA, the CDR3 is TGCGCCAGCAGCTTGACGCGGACTAGCGGTCTCTACAATGAGCAGTTCTTC. Translation: CASSLTRTSGLYNEQFF.

This clonotype has just a few counts. The V and J genes are TRBV5-1 and TRBJ2-5, with D maybe TRBD2 (6 bases). Germline V gene sequence: CDR1 SGHRS, CDR2 YFSETQ. The CDR3 is 14 amino acids. V lost 4 bases and J lost 4, with 14 bases in between. The CDR3 DNA is TGCGCCAGCAGCGCTCCCCAGGGAGGAGAGACCCAGTACTTC. Residues: CASSAPQGGETQYF.

This clonotype was detected ten times or more. The rearrangement links TRBV29-1 to TRBJ1-2, with D possibly matching TRBD1 (5 bases). This CDR3 contains 12 residues. Deletions cut 3 bases from V and 4 bases from J, with 9 bases between. The V gene's germline CDR1 is SQVTM and CDR2 ANQGSEA. Here the CDR3 DNA reads TGCAGCGTTGATAACGGGGGCTATGGCTACACCTTC. It specifies CSVDNGGYGYTF.

The chain has TRBV7-9 and TRBJ2-5, with 8 bases identical to TRBD1. This CDR3 has 14 residues. The V gene end was trimmed by 6 bases and the J gene end by 4 bases; junction bases not matched to a gene: 7. Germline V gene data show CDR1 as SEHNR and CDR2 as FQNEAQ (reference sequence). The DNA for the CDR3 is TGTGCCAGCAGGATCACACAGGGGGGAGAGACCCAGTACTTC. It codes for CASRITQGGETQYF.

This clonotype was detected a few times. The chain has TRBV6-5 and TRBJ1-5; 7 bases are a match to TRBD1. The CDR3 contains 14 residues. Germline lookup yields CDR1 MNHEY and CDR2 SVGAGI. V trimming: 8 bases; J trimming: 0 bases; junction bases outside the gene matches: 4. CDR3 residues: CASQQGNSNQPQHF. The CDR3 bases are TGTGCCAGCCAACAGGGGAATAGCAATCAGCCCCAGCATTTT.

This clonotype was picked up many times. The V and J genes are TRBV4-2 and TRBJ2-7; no definite D call. The germline CDR1 and CDR2 sequences are LGHNA and YNFKEQ. The CDR3 loop spans 14 amino acids. The V and J ends lost 0 bases and 7 bases respectively, with 13 bases between them. The CDR3 region has the DNA TGTGCCAGCAGCCAAGACCCAGCCCTGAGGGAGCAGTACTTC. It specifies CASSQDPALREQYF.

The CDR3 loop is CASTTGFTDTQYF. The CDR3 DNA reads TGTGCCAGCACCACAGGGTTCACAGATACGCAGTATTTT. V usage is TRBV7-2 and J usage is TRBJ2-3; a possible D gene is TRBD1 (6 bases). The CDR3 totals 13 residues. Germline V gene data show CDR1 as SGHTA and CDR2 as FQGNSA. The germline V and J ends were trimmed by 7 bases and 2 bases, with 10 bases remaining between them.

This clonotype was counted between two and nine times. The J gene is TRBJ2-7, the V gene TRBV20-1, with a weak D call TRBD2 (5 bases). V was cut by 0 bases and J by 2 bases, with 14 bases left in between. CDR3 size: 15 residues. The germline CDR1 and CDR2 sequences are DFQATT and SNEGSKA (reference sequence). Here the CDR3 DNA reads TGCAGTGCTAGAGAAGGAGGTACAAATCCCTACGAGCAGTACGTC. Protein product: CSAREGGTNPYEQYV.

This clonotype has at least ten counts. V gene TRBV7-2 combines with J gene TRBJ2-2, with D unclear. From germline, CDR1 is SGHTA and CDR2 FQGNSA. The CDR3 is 14 residues long. Trimming took 5 bases from V and 7 from J, leaving 14 bases between them. The CDR3 loop reads CASSVEAMDGELFF. In nucleotides, the CDR3 is TGTGCCAGCAGCGTAGAAGCGATGGACGGGGAGCTGTTTTTT.

This chain links TRBV7-9 with TRBJ2-5, with 9 bases identical to TRBD1. V was pared by 5 bases and J by 5 bases, with 12 bases of the junction left unmatched. The CDR3 runs to 16 residues. Germline V lookup: CDR1 SEHNR, CDR2 FQNEAQ (reference sequence). The CDR3 loop is CASSGPGTGIRETQYF. The CDR3 DNA reads as TGTGCCAGCAGCGGACCCGGGACAGGGATTCGGGAGACCCAGTACTTC.

This chain connects TRBV5-1 to TRBJ2-3; the D gene is possibly TRBD2 (7 bases). Germline values: CDR1 SGHRS, CDR2 YFSETQ. Trimming shortened V by 4 bases and J by 2 bases, and 14 bases separated the two germline ends. This CDR3 spans 15 amino acids. The CDR3 coding sequence is TGCGCCAGCAGCGGGAGGGGGGATAACACAGATACGCAGTATTTT. The encoded protein is CASSGRGDNTDTQYF.

This clonotype was picked up a small number of times. This CDR3 reads CASSQPRTGSDTQYF. Here the CDR3 DNA reads TGTGCCAGCAGCCAGCCGAGGACAGGGTCGGATACGCAGTATTTT. The gene calls are TRBV14 and TRBJ2-3; 8 nucleotides match TRBD1. CDR3 length equals 15 residues. The germline gives CDR1 SGHDN, CDR2 FVKESK. Trimming cost V 3 bases and J 6 bases; bases outside gene matches: 8.

The chain recombines TRBV7-2 with TRBJ1-5; D is ambiguous. The V gene's germline CDR1 is SGHTA and CDR2 FQGNSA. The CDR3 runs 14 residues. Trimming pared 5 bases from V and 6 bases from J, leaving 14 bases between. CDR3 amino acids: CASSTSGLSQPQHF. CDR3 nucleotides: TGTGCCAGCAGCACTTCCGGACTTTCTCAGCCCCAGCATTTT.

Only a few counts were recorded for this clonotype. The CDR3 DNA follows: TGTGCCAGCAGCTCCTATCTAGGCAGCCGGTCGGGTCAGCCCCAGCATTTT. Amino acid sequence: CASSSYLGSRSGQPQHF. The V and J genes are TRBV7-8 and TRBJ1-5; no clear D. This CDR3 contains 17 residues. CDR1 and CDR2 (germline): SGHVS, FQNEAQ. V lost 4 bases, J lost 6 bases, and 22 bases lay in between.

This clonotype was recorded many times. The genes are TRBV7-9 and TRBJ2-1; 10 bases are a match to TRBD1. J was trimmed by 6 bases and V by 1 base; bases with no gene match: 6. Germline CDR1 SEHNR, CDR2 FQNEAQ (reference sequence). The CDR3 has 16 residues. The CDR3 DNA is TGTGCCAGCAGCTTAGGCCGGACAGGGGGAGTCAATGAGCAGTTCTTC. It translates to CASSLGRTGGVNEQFF.

The gene calls are TRBV7-8 and TRBJ1-4, with a weak D call TRBD1 (5 bases). Germline-derived CDR1 and CDR2 are SGHVS and FQNEAQ. This CDR3 contains 18 residues. Trimming stripped 0 bases from V and 5 bases from J, with 19 bases between. This CDR3 is CASSLAYRTAGQNEKLFF. As DNA, the CDR3 is TGTGCCAGCAGCTTAGCGTACAGGACGGCGGGTCAAAATGAAAAACTGTTTTTT.

In this sample, this clonotype turned up a few times. The chain employs TRBV3-2 and TRBJ2-3; the DNA was not compared with TRBD1, the D call given in the table. TRBV3-2 is a pseudogene segment. The CDR3 covers 18 residues. DNA for the CDR3: TGTGCCAGCAGCCAAGACCCCCGGACAGGGGTCGACACAGATACGCAGTATTTT. This sequence encodes CASSQDPRTGVDTDTQYF.

This clonotype was detected only a few times. V usage is TRBV5-1 and J usage is TRBJ1-1, with D possibly TRBD1 on 5 matching bases. CDR1 SGHRS and CDR2 YFSETQ come from the germline V gene. V was clipped by 5 bases and J by 4 bases, with 15 bases between them. The CDR3 runs 14 residues. CDR3 loop: CASSDQGIFTEAFF. Written as DNA, the CDR3 is TGCGCCAGCAGTGATCAGGGAATTTTCACTGAAGCTTTCTTT.

This clonotype turned up a few times. The rearrangement uses TRBV12-3 or TRBV12-4 and TRBJ2-3; D is possibly TRBD2 (7 bases). This CDR3 contains 16 residues. V shed 6 bases and J shed 2 bases, with 18 bases lying between them. The CDR3 coding sequence is TGTGCCAGCAGCCCGGGGGGCCCCGGGTCCACAGATACGCAGTATTTT. It yields the protein CASSPGGPGSTDTQYF.